This T cell receptor (beta chain) was captured by sequencing in a study of cytomegalovirus exposure and HLA in healthy donors. CDR3 length equals 16 residues. V shed 0 bases and J shed 2 bases, with 11 bases lying between them. Germline V gene lookup returns CDR1 LNHNV and CDR2 YYDKDF (reference sequence). Sequenced by immunoSEQ multiplex PCR; TCRdb stores in-frame clones only, minus some. The data contain 100,000 to 150,000 clones, roughly 88% of them singletons. Material for sequencing was PBMCs. The genes are TRBV15 and TRBJ1-3; weak D call: TRBD1 (5 bases). The clonotype originates from a man aged 18-30 years in good health and CMV-seronegative. This CDR3 reads CATSRDNPGPGNTIYF. The CDR3 coding sequence is TGTGCCACCAGCAGAGATAATCCAGGGCCTGGAAACACCATATATTTT. The entire variable domain, with the rest obtained from reference TRBV15 and TRBJ1-3, is as follows: DAMVIQNPRYQVTQFGKPVTLSCSQTLNHNVMYWYQQKSSQAPKLLFHYYDKDFNNEADTPDNFQSRRPNTSFCFLDIRSPGLGDTAMYLCATSRDNPGPGNTIYFGEGSWLTVV.